This passage covers 8 T cell receptor beta chains from one sample sequenced in a study of T cells after posttransplantation cyclophosphamide. Profiling relied on immunoSEQ multiplex PCR, and the TCRdb table lists in-frame clones only, not all of them. Listed for the sample are over 35,000 clones, none seen a single time. Input material: PBMCs. The receptors were gathered from a man in his fifties in good health, CMV-negative, and a related stem cell transplant donor.

This clone was counted many times. Here the CDR3 reads CASSFREYSYEQYF. The CDR3 DNA reads as TGTGCCAGCAGTTTCCGCGAATATTCCTACGAGCAGTACTTC. The J gene is TRBJ2-7, the V gene TRBV6-5; no reliable D call. CDR1 is MNHEY, CDR2 SVGAGI, per germline. The CDR3 is 14 residues long. Trimming pared 4 bases from V and 1 base from J, leaving 11 bases between.

This clone has at least ten counts. The genes are TRBV30 and TRBJ2-7; TRBD2 agrees at 7 bases. Germline CDR1 GTSNPN, CDR2 SVGIG (reference sequence). This CDR3 contains 17 residues. The ends lost 1 base at V and 2 bases at J; junction bases unmatched: 14. The CDR3 coding sequence is TGTGCCTGGAGTGCGCCCCCCAGACTAGCCGTGACCTACGAGCAGTACTTC. Residues: CAWSAPPRLAVTYEQYF.

This clone was seen repeatedly, ten times or more. The chain combines TRBV6-1 with TRBJ2-3, with TRBD2 identical over 8 bases. Germline-derived CDR1 and CDR2 are MNHNS and SASEGT. The CDR3 runs to 16 residues. Losses at the gene ends were 3 bases for V and 0 bases for J; bases not matched to a gene: 5. CDR3: CASSESRGGSTDTQYF. In DNA form, the CDR3 reads TGTGCCAGCAGTGAGAGCCGCGGGGGGAGCACAGATACGCAGTATTTT.

This clone has ten or more counts. The V and J genes are TRBV29-1 and TRBJ1-6; D not resolved. V was cut by 1 base and J by 10 bases, with 11 bases left in between. Germline V CDR1 and CDR2: SQVTM, ANQGSEA. The CDR3 is made up of 13 amino acids. The CDR3 region is CSVEAGVGSPLHF. CDR3 DNA: TGCAGCGTTGAAGCCGGGGTAGGGTCACCCCTCCACTTT.

This clone showed up many times. The chain recombines TRBV6-5 with TRBJ2-7, with D possibly being TRBD2 (5 bases). CDR3 length: 13 residues. Germline V gene data show CDR1 as MNHEY and CDR2 as SVGAGI. Trimming shortened V by 6 bases and J by 3 bases, and 12 bases separated the two germline ends. CDR3 in amino acids: CASRTGKHYEQYF. CDR3 DNA: TGTGCCAGCAGGACCGGGAAGCACTACGAGCAGTACTTC.

This clone was counted ten times or more. The chain carries TRBV19 and TRBJ1-1; 12 bases align to TRBD1. The germline CDR1 and CDR2 sequences are LNHDA and SQIVND (reference sequence). CDR3 length equals 16 residues. V dropped 3 bases and J dropped 1; count of bases not matched to a gene: 3. The CDR3 DNA sequence: TGTGCCAGTAGTATCCGGGACAGGGGGCAGAACACTGAAGCTTTCTTT. It encodes CASSIRDRGQNTEAFF.

In this sample, this clone turned up many times. The V and J genes are TRBV11-2 and TRBJ2-7, with TRBD2 identical over 10 bases. V lost 1 base to trimming and J lost 4 bases; unmatched junction nucleotides: 7. Per the germline V gene, CDR1 is SGHAT and CDR2 is FQNNGV. The CDR3 covers 16 residues. This CDR3 reads CASSLGTSGILYEQYF. Here the CDR3 DNA reads TGTGCCAGCAGCTTAGGAACTAGCGGGATATTGTACGAGCAGTACTTC.

The chain uses TRBV21-1 and TRBJ2-7; the DNA was not used to check the table's D call, TRBD1. TRBV21-1 is recorded as a pseudogene. CDR3 size: 15 residues. The CDR3: CASSPRGQVSYEQYF. The CDR3 DNA follows: TGTGCCAGCAGCCCCCGCGGACAGGTTTCCTACGAGCAGTACTTC.